This entry is about one T cell receptor (beta chain). The data were taken from a study of CD8+CD57+ T cells in acquired aplastic anemia. Study as a whole: The study obtained an average of around 3.4 ug of DNA from sorted CD4+ and CD8+ cells.

CDR3 size: 14 residues. The TCR beta profiling, which covered VDJ combination and CDR3 sequence, was carried out using genomic DNA as the template. Each CDR3 protein is one row after TCRdb ran MiXCR on the reads. The repertoire consists of some 410,000 distinct CDR3 sequences, with about two thirds occurring once and the leading ten covering around 4%. The gene calls are TRBV3-2 and TRBJ2-3; no check of the table's D call, TRBD1, against the DNA was made. TRBV3-2 counts as a pseudogene. This receptor was identified in a human donor in good health, serving as a control. The specimen sequenced was sorted CD4+, CD8+, or CD8+CD57+ T cells (not recorded which) from PBMCs. The CDR3 spells CASNHREMGDTQYF. The CDR3 coding sequence is TGTGCCAGCAATCACAGGGAGATGGGAGATACGCAGTATTTT.